These 21 T cell receptor beta chains share one sample of origin, sequenced in a study of cytomegalovirus exposure and HLA in healthy donors. Researchers ran the PCR with 60 Vbeta and 13 Jbeta primers. Clones were sequenced by immunoSEQ multiplex PCR, and TCRdb holds only the in-frame ones, with some missing. This specimen shows approximately 110,000 clones; the ten leading clones hold 3% to 4.5%. The sample consisted of PBMCs. These receptors came from a man aged 18 to 30 in good health and CMV-seronegative.

The chain joins TRBV5-4 to TRBJ1-2; D not resolved. Germline V gene lookup returns CDR1 SGHNT and CDR2 YYREEE (reference sequence). This CDR3 spans 13 amino acids. The ends were cut back, 0 bases at V and 5 bases at J, with 8 bases in the middle. The CDR3, as DNA: TGTGCCAGCAGCTTGGACAGCCAATATGGCTACACCTTC. It translates to CASSLDSQYGYTF.

The V and J genes are TRBV7-8 and TRBJ1-6; no clear D. The germline gives CDR1 SGHVS, CDR2 FQNEAQ. Trimming removed 1 base from V and 4 bases from J, with 8 bases in between. The CDR3 consists of 15 residues. CDR3 DNA: TGTGCCAGCAGCTTAGAACAGTTTTATAATTCACCCCTCCACTTT. It codes for CASSLEQFYNSPLHF. Full variable domain (missing parts from reference TRBV7-8 and TRBJ1-6): GAGVSQSPRYKVAKRGQDVALRCDPISGHVSLFWYQQALGQGPEFLTYFQNEAQLDKSGLPSDRFFAERPEGSVSTLKIQRTQQEDSAVYLCASSLEQFYNSPLHFGNGTRLTVT.

The rearrangement uses TRBV5-6 and TRBJ1-6; possible D gene TRBD1, 6 bases. CDR1 is SGHDT and CDR2 is YYEEEE in the germline V gene. The CDR3 extends over 14 amino acids. The ends were cut back, 0 bases at V and 8 bases at J, with 9 bases in the middle. CDR3 in amino acids: CASSLAQGHSPLHF. DNA for the CDR3: TGTGCCAGCAGCTTGGCACAGGGACATTCACCCCTCCACTTT.

The rearrangement joins TRBV27 to TRBJ1-5; TRBD1 matches 7 bases. The CDR3 extends over 15 amino acids. In germline, CDR1 is MNHEY, CDR2 SMNVEV (reference sequence). Trimming at V came to 6 bases and at J to 2 bases, leaving 7 bases not matched to a gene. CDR3 protein: CASRVSGTGNQPQHF. The CDR3, as DNA: TGTGCCAGCAGGGTTAGTGGGACAGGCAATCAGCCCCAGCATTTT.

This chain connects TRBV15 to TRBJ1-1; 7 bases line up with TRBD1. Germline loops: CDR1 LNHNV, CDR2 YYDKDF (reference sequence). This CDR3 comprises 13 residues. Unmatched junction bases numbered 7, after V lost 6 bases and J lost 6 bases. As DNA, the CDR3 is TGTGCCACCAGACCTACAGGGGAATCTGAAGCTTTCTTT. It translates to CATRPTGESEAFF.

V gene TRBV7-8 combines with J gene TRBJ1-1, with 7 positions matching TRBD1. The CDR3 loop spans 12 amino acids. Germline V lookup: CDR1 SGHVS, CDR2 FQNEAQ. J lost 9 bases, V lost 3 bases, and 4 bases had no gene match. The CDR3 region has the DNA TGTGCCAGCAGCTTGGGACAGACTAAAGCTTTCTTT. The encoded protein is CASSLGQTKAFF.

The V call is TRBV28, the J call TRBJ2-2; 13 bases map to TRBD2. Germline V gene lookup returns CDR1 MDHEN and CDR2 SYDVKM. V lost 5 bases to trimming and J lost 4 bases; unmatched junction nucleotides: 13. CDR3 size: 19 residues. CDR3: CASSTTWTSGGGSTGELFF. For the CDR3, the DNA is TGTGCCAGCAGTACCACCTGGACTAGCGGGGGAGGGTCCACCGGGGAGCTGTTTTTT.

The chain uses TRBV9 and TRBJ2-3, with 8 bases identical to TRBD2. Trimming took 4 bases from V and 0 from J; bases not matched to a gene: 4. The CDR3 covers 15 residues. CDR1 and CDR2 from the germline V gene are SGDLS and YYNGEE. The CDR3 loop is CASSTSSGSTDTQYF. The DNA for the CDR3 is TGTGCCAGCAGCACATCTAGCGGGAGCACAGATACGCAGTATTTT.

This sequence joins TRBV5-6 and TRBJ1-6; TRBD1 agrees at 7 bases. Germline-derived CDR1 and CDR2 are SGHDT and YYEEEE. V was clipped by 4 bases and J by 3 bases; unmatched bases: 4. This CDR3 comprises 15 residues. CDR3 bases: TGTGCCAGCAGCCTGGGACAGATCTATAATTCACCCCTCCACTTT. Its protein product is CASSLGQIYNSPLHF.

This chain joins TRBV5-5 and TRBJ2-1, with D hard to call. Trimming removed 4 bases from V and 0 bases from J, with 11 bases in between. The CDR3 is made up of 15 amino acids. Per the germline V gene, CDR1 is SGHKS and CDR2 is YYEKEE (reference sequence). In nucleotides, the CDR3 is TGTGCCAGCAGCCCGGGTTCTGGCTCCTACAATGAGCAGTTCTTC. Residues: CASSPGSGSYNEQFF.

The gene calls are TRBV5-1 and TRBJ2-7, with D unclear. The CDR3 extends over 13 amino acids. The germline CDR1 and CDR2 sequences are SGHRS and YFSETQ. Trimming took off 4 bases at V and 3 bases at J, with 11 bases between the two ends. CDR3 protein: CASSLNGYYEQYF. CDR3 nucleotide sequence: TGCGCCAGCAGCCTCAACGGTTACTACGAGCAGTACTTC.

This rearrangement joins TRBV5-1 to TRBJ1-2, with D perhaps TRBD1 (5 bases). Trimming left V 5 bases short and J 5 bases short, with 13 bases between. The germline V gene encodes CDR1 SGHRS and CDR2 YFSETQ. This CDR3 has 13 amino acids. CDR3 sequence: CASSPGRLYGYTF. The CDR3 DNA is TGCGCCAGCAGTCCAGGGAGGTTATATGGCTACACCTTC.

V and J are TRBV11-2 and TRBJ2-1, with 10 bases lining up with TRBD1. Germline V gene lookup returns CDR1 SGHAT and CDR2 FQNNGV. The CDR3 length is 17 residues. The ends lost 2 bases at V and 4 bases at J; junction bases unmatched: 8. The CDR3 DNA reads TGTGCCAGCAGCTTATCCGGGACAGGGGAGATTTACAATGAGCAGTTCTTC. Its protein is CASSLSGTGEIYNEQFF.

This sequence joins TRBV6-1 and TRBJ2-5; 9 bases agree with TRBD2. The CDR3 runs 15 residues. J gave up 5 bases and V 7 bases, and 11 bases lay outside the gene matches. Germline CDR1 and CDR2: MNHNS and SASEGT. The CDR3 nucleotides read TGTGCCAGCACTCGGGCGGGAGGGGTTTGGGAGACCCAGTACTTC. This codes for CASTRAGGVWETQYF.

The chain joins TRBV2 to TRBJ2-7; maybe TRBD1 (5 bases). V was clipped by 1 base and J by 4 bases, with 23 bases between them. The germline V gene encodes CDR1 SNHLY and CDR2 FYNNEI. The length of the CDR3 is 18 residues. The CDR3 reads CASSEVAKGLVGKYEQYF. For the CDR3, the DNA is TGTGCCAGCAGTGAAGTGGCGAAGGGGCTGGTTGGGAAATACGAGCAGTACTTC.

V gene TRBV7-9 combines with J gene TRBJ2-7, with 12 positions matching TRBD2. There are 14 residues in the CDR3. Germline loops: CDR1 SEHNR, CDR2 FQNEAQ (reference sequence). With 6 bases clipped from V and 2 bases from J, the junction kept 2 bases outside the gene matches. CDR3 in amino acids: CASSGLAGPYEQYF. The DNA of the CDR3 is TGTGCCAGCAGTGGACTAGCGGGGCCCTACGAGCAGTACTTC.

This chain links TRBV28 with TRBJ1-1; maybe TRBD1 (5 bases). CDR3 length: 15 amino acids. V was cut by 1 base and J by 7 bases, with 16 bases left in between. Germline-derived CDR1 and CDR2 are MDHEN and SYDVKM. This chain's CDR3 is CASSLSARAYVEAFF. The CDR3 nucleotides read TGTGCCAGCAGTTTATCGGCCAGGGCATATGTTGAAGCTTTCTTT. Filled out from reference TRBV28 and TRBJ1-1, the complete variable domain reads DVKVTQSSRYLVKRTGEKVFLECVQDMDHENMFWYRQDPGLGLRLIYFSYDVKMKEKGDIPEGYSVSREKKERFSLILESASTNQTSMYLCASSLSARAYVEAFFGQGTRLTVV.

This chain uses TRBV19 with TRBJ1-1, with no clear D. Germline V lookup: CDR1 LNHDA, CDR2 SQIVND (reference sequence). The CDR3 contains 14 residues. V lost 10 bases, J lost 6 bases, and 21 bases lay in between. CDR3 DNA: TGTGCCACTCTCCCGGAGGGCAGGAGCCCTGAAGCTTTCTTT. Protein sequence: CATLPEGRSPEAFF. The full variable domain, with the rest looked up from reference TRBV19 and TRBJ1-1, is DGGITQSPKYLFRKEGQNVTLSCEQNLNHDAMYWYRQDPGQGLRLIYYSQIVNDFQKGDIAEGYSVSREKKESFPLTVTSAQKNPTAFYLCATLPEGRSPEAFFGQGTRLTVV.

Details on this clone: Other DNA sequences in this specimen translate into the identical CDR3. J is TRBJ2-3 and V is TRBV27, with TRBD2 matching over 14 bases. The CDR3 contains 16 residues. Trimming cost V 3 bases and J 3 bases; bases outside gene matches: 2. The germline V gene has CDR1 MNHEY and CDR2 SMNVEV (reference sequence). The CDR3 sequence: CASSFWTSGRTDTQYF. CDR3 DNA sequence: TGTGCCAGCAGTTTCTGGACTAGCGGGAGGACAGATACGCAGTATTTT.

This sequence joins TRBV5-8 and TRBJ2-2, with no clear D. Germline V gives CDR1 SGHTS, CDR2 YDEGEE. The V end lost 3 bases, the J end lost 6 bases, and 12 bases lay between the germline ends. The CDR3 extends over 14 amino acids. This CDR3 is CASSSGFLAGELFF. The CDR3 nucleotides are TGTGCCAGCAGCTCGGGTTTCTTGGCCGGGGAGCTGTTTTTT.

The genes are TRBV11-3 and TRBJ2-7, with 12 bases matching TRBD1. The CDR3 runs to 19 residues. Trimming cost V 4 bases and J 3 bases; bases outside gene matches: 16. CDR1 is SGHNT and CDR2 is YENEEA in the germline V gene. CDR3 protein: CASSSGTGGMKAISYEQYF. The CDR3 bases are TGTGCCAGCAGCTCCGGGACAGGGGGCATGAAAGCAATTAGCTACGAGCAGTACTTC.